A selection of T cell receptor beta chains follows, all from one sample in a study of CD8+CD57+ T cells in acquired aplastic anemia. MiXCR, run by TCRdb on the reads, gives a single entry per CDR3 protein. The table lists 450,000 to 600,000 distinct CDR3 sequences, around 30% of them singletons. The material sequenced was sorted CD4+, CD8+, or CD8+CD57+ T cells (not recorded which) from PBMCs. Receptors originate from a human donor with aplastic anemia. Both conserved end residues are part of each CDR3. D genes are given only for firm matches. Clone size is shown for a subset of rows, as once, few, many or a class of expanded clone.

>TRBJ2-1|few|TRBV14|-
CASSQVSDEQFF
TGTGCCAGCAGCCAAGTGAGCGATGAGCAGTTCTTC
>TRBJ1-1|many|TRBV19|TRBD1
CASTQQGYTEAFF
TGTGCCAGTACCCAACAGGGGTACACTGAAGCTTTCTTT
>TRBJ2-7|few|TRBV25-1|TRBD2
CASSDSGTSLEQYF
TGTGCCAGCAGTGATTCCGGGACTAGTCTCGAGCAGTACTTC
>TRBJ2-7|-|TRBV12-3/TRBV12-4|TRBD1
CASSRGQGTALYEQYF
TGTGCCAGCAGTCGCGGACAGGGGACTGCCCTATACGAGCAGTACTTC
>TRBJ1-2|-|TRBV11-1|TRBD1
CASSAHALTGGRDGYTF
TGTGCCAGCAGCGCACACGCCCTAACAGGGGGGAGGGATGGCTACACCTTC
>TRBJ2-5|-|TRBV7-2|-
CASSPRQVYQETQYF
TGTGCCAGCAGCCCCAGACAGGTCTACCAAGAGACCCAGTACTTC
>TRBJ2-3|many|TRBV29-1|-
CSVDEGNTDTQYF
TGCAGCGTTGATGAGGGAAACACAGATACGCAGTATTTT
>TRBJ1-5|-|TRBV12-3/TRBV12-4|-
CASSALRGQPQHF
TGTGCCAGCAGCGCCCTCAGGGGTCAGCCCCAGCATTTT
>TRBJ1-6|many|TRBV13|-
CASSLKDGEMGSPLHF
TGTGCCAGCAGCTTGAAGGACGGGGAGATGGGTTCACCCCTCCACTTT
>TRBJ2-5|-|TRBV10-3|TRBD2
CASKLAGGPRETQYF
TGTGCCAGCAAACTAGCGGGGGGGCCACGAGAGACCCAGTACTTC
>TRBJ2-7|many|TRBV19|-
CASSPTVLSSYEQYF
TGTGCCAGTAGCCCCACAGTTCTCAGCTCCTACGAGCAGTACTTC
>TRBJ1-2|-|TRBV5-5|TRBD1
CASSRTLTGIYGYTF
TGTGCCAGCAGCCGTACTCTGACAGGGATCTATGGCTACACCTTC
>TRBJ1-2|few|TRBV10-3|-
CASSYLGVTFYTF
TGTGCCAGCAGTTATCTTGGGGTTACTTTCTACACCTTC
>TRBJ2-2|few|TRBV4-3|-
CASSQETSTGELFF
TGCGCCAGCAGCCAAGAAACAAGCACCGGGGAGCTGTTTTTT
>TRBJ2-7|many|TRBV5-1|-
CASSLFPYEQYF
TGCGCCAGCAGCTTGTTTCCCTACGAGCAGTACTTC
>TRBJ1-5|-|TRBV6-1|-
CASKFRSNSNQPQHF
TGTGCCAGCAAGTTTCGTTCGAATAGCAATCAGCCCCAGCATTTT
>TRBJ1-1|many|TRBV10-3|-
CAISREGVGMNTEAFF
TGTGCCATCAGTCGGGAGGGGGTAGGAATGAACACTGAAGCTTTCTTT
>TRBJ1-2|-|TRBV29-1|TRBD1
CSVEGSQGNGYTF
TGCAGCGTTGAGGGCTCACAGGGGAATGGCTACACCTTC
>TRBJ1-1|-|TRBV4-3|-
CASSQDSGSGSDTEAFF
TGCGCCAGCAGCCAAGATTCGGGGTCGGGCTCGGACACTGAAGCTTTCTTT
>TRBJ2-7|many|TRBV2|-
CASSGSSYEQYF
TGTGCCAGCAGTGGCAGCTCCTACGAGCAGTACTTC
>TRBJ1-3|-|TRBV7-8|-
CASSLVPDTIYF
TGTGCCAGCAGCTTAGTGCCGGACACCATATATTTT
>TRBJ1-5|many|TRBV11-2|TRBD1
CASSLEPGTVYNQPQHF
TGTGCCAGCAGCTTAGAGCCAGGGACAGTTTACAATCAGCCCCAGCATTTT
>TRBJ1-4|-|TRBV27|-
CASSIRHRGNGKLFF
TGTGCCAGCAGTATCCGACACCGCGGGAACGGAAAACTGTTTTTT
>TRBJ2-3|-|TRBV11-2|-
CASSLREPSTDTQYF
TGTGCCAGCAGCTTAAGGGAACCAAGCACAGATACGCAGTATTTT
>TRBJ1-5|-|TRBV6-1|-
CASSSRARGTQPQHF
TGTGCCAGCAGCAGCAGGGCTAGAGGAACTCAGCCCCAGCATTTT
>TRBJ2-4|few|TRBV2|TRBD2
CASSEQGLALNNF
TGTGCCAGCAGTGAGCAAGGACTAGCGCTGAATAACTTC
>TRBJ1-2|-|TRBV24-1|-
CATSDSNGSGNGYTF
TGTGCCACCAGTGATTCCAACGGATCGGGTAATGGCTACACCTTC
>TRBJ2-2|many|TRBV2|-
CASSYHTGELFF
TGTGCCAGCAGCTACCATACCGGGGAGCTGTTTTTT
>TRBJ1-2|-|TRBV20-1|TRBD1
CSARDRVGYTF
TGCAGTGCACGCGACAGGGTTGGCTACACCTTC
>TRBJ2-2|many|TRBV9|-
CASTDLGGELFF
TGTGCCAGCACGGACCTAGGCGGGGAGCTGTTTTTT
>TRBJ1-4|-|TRBV25-1|TRBD1
CASSPNTGTGREKLFF
TGTGCCAGCTCACCTAACACCGGGACAGGGCGAGAAAAACTGTTTTTT
>TRBJ1-6|-|TRBV9|-
CASSVGGFNSPLHF
TGTGCCAGCAGCGTAGGGGGATTTAATTCACCCCTCCACTTT
>TRBJ1-4|-|TRBV5-1|TRBD1
CASSTRGDREKLFF
TGCGCCAGCAGCACCAGGGGGGATCGTGAAAAACTGTTTTTT
>TRBJ1-5|-|TRBV19|TRBD1
CASRPGGSNQPQHF
TGTGCCAGCAGACCAGGGGGGAGCAATCAGCCCCAGCATTTT
>TRBJ2-5|-|TRBV5-1|-
CASSRAGQETQYF
TGCGCCAGCAGCAGGGCAGGTCAAGAGACCCAGTACTTC
>TRBJ1-2|-|TRBV5-5|-
CASSLAVENYGYTF
TGTGCCAGCAGCTTGGCCGTCGAGAACTATGGCTACACCTTC
>TRBJ2-4|-|TRBV5-1|-
CASSLVGESDIQYF
TGCGCCAGCAGCTTGGTGGGGGAGAGTGACATTCAGTACTTC
>TRBJ1-5|many|TRBV24-1|-
CATSSGRSNQPQHF
TGTGCCACCAGCTCCGGACGGAGCAATCAGCCCCAGCATTTT
>TRBJ2-7|few|TRBV19|TRBD1
CASSIEPGTGSYEQYF
TGTGCCAGTAGTATAGAACCCGGGACAGGGTCCTACGAGCAGTACTTC
>TRBJ1-5|few|TRBV9|-
CASSAQGYLYQPQHF
TGTGCCAGCAGCGCGCAAGGGTATTTGTATCAGCCCCAGCATTTT
>TRBJ2-7|many|TRBV29-1|TRBD2
CSVSQSGSGEQYF
TGCAGCGTTTCACAAAGCGGGAGCGGCGAGCAGTACTTC
>TRBJ2-7|-|TRBV2|TRBD2
CASSVGLAGGFEQYF
TGTGCCAGCAGTGTGGGACTAGCGGGAGGATTCGAGCAGTACTTC
>TRBJ2-5|-|TRBV5-1|TRBD1
CTSRDRGSETQYF
TGCACCAGCAGGGACAGGGGGTCAGAGACCCAGTACTTC
>TRBJ1-5|-|TRBV7-2|-
CASSLVESYTQHF
TGTGCCAGCAGCTTAGTAGAGTCCTATACGCAGCATTTT
>TRBJ1-1|once|TRBV10-3|TRBD1
CAISDRGLINTEAFF
TGTGCCATCAGTGATAGGGGGCTAATCAACACTGAAGCTTTCTTT
>TRBJ1-6|many|TRBV7-9|TRBD1
CASSYRDRVGSPLHF
TGTGCCAGCAGCTACCGGGACAGGGTAGGATCACCCCTCCACTTT
>TRBJ2-5|many|TRBV20-1|TRBD1
CSASGTGIQETQYF
TGCAGTGCTAGTGGGACAGGGATACAAGAGACCCAGTACTTC
>TRBJ1-6|many|TRBV12-3/TRBV12-4|-
CASSFSSRSSPLHF
TGTGCCAGCAGTTTTAGTAGTCGTAGTTCACCCCTCCACTTT
>TRBJ2-1|-|TRBV7-8|TRBD1
CASSQDRGSYNEQFF
TGTGCCAGCAGCCAGGACAGGGGATCCTACAATGAGCAGTTCTTC
>TRBJ1-2|-|TRBV7-6|-
CASSSDRVLGASYGYTF
TGTGCCAGCAGCTCCGATCGGGTTCTGGGGGCAAGCTATGGCTACACCTTC
>TRBJ1-2|-|TRBV3-1|-
CASSPTTDYGYTF
TGTGCCAGCAGCCCTACGACAGACTATGGCTACACCTTC
>TRBJ2-7|-|TRBV2|-
CASNRSGYEQYF
TGTGCCAGCAACCGGTCAGGCTACGAGCAGTACTTC
>TRBJ2-3|few|TRBV7-3|-
CASSLTQNTDTQYF
TGTGCCAGCAGCTTAACTCAGAACACAGATACGCAGTATTTT
>TRBJ2-1|many|TRBV7-6|-
CASSSGPNEQFF
TGTGCCAGCAGTTCGGGACCCAATGAGCAGTTCTTC
>TRBJ1-2|many|TRBV7-2|-
CASSRDPNYGYTF
TGTGCCAGCAGCCGGGACCCTAACTATGGCTACACCTTC
>TRBJ1-5|many|TRBV6-1|-
CASGPEHQPQHF
TGTGCCAGTGGGCCGGAACATCAGCCCCAGCATTTT
>TRBJ1-5|many|TRBV20-1|-
CSASLSNQPQHF
TGCAGTGCTAGTCTAAGCAATCAGCCCCAGCATTTT
>TRBJ1-1|many|TRBV5-5|-
CASSLYGTGGEAFF
TGTGCCAGCAGCTTATACGGGACTGGTGGTGAAGCTTTCTTT
>TRBJ2-1|few|TRBV2|TRBD2
CASSGTSGSRVQFF
TGTGCCAGCAGTGGAACTAGCGGGAGCCGTGTGCAGTTCTTC
>TRBJ1-6|many|TRBV4-3|-
CASSQGQARNSPLHF
TGCGCCAGCAGCCAAGGTCAGGCGCGTAATTCACCCCTCCACTTT